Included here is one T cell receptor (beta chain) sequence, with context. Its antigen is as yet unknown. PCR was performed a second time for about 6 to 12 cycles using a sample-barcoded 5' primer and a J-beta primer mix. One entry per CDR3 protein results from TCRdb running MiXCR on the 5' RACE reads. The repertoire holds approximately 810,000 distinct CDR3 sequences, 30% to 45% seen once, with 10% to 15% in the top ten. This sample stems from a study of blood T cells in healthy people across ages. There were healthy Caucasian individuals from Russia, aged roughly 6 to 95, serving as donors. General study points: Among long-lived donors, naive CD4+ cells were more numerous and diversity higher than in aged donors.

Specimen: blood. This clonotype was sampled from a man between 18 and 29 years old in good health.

The CDR3 region is CASSFGQGDEQYF. The CDR3, as DNA: TGTGCCAGCAGTTTTGGACAGGGTGACGAGCAGTACTTC. The V gene is TRBV27, the J gene TRBJ2-5, with 8 nucleotides matching TRBD1. With the DNA end fitting TRBJ2-7 better, the J assignment may be wrong. Germline V gene sequence: CDR1 MNHEY, CDR2 SMNVEV (reference sequence). The CDR3 runs to 13 residues.